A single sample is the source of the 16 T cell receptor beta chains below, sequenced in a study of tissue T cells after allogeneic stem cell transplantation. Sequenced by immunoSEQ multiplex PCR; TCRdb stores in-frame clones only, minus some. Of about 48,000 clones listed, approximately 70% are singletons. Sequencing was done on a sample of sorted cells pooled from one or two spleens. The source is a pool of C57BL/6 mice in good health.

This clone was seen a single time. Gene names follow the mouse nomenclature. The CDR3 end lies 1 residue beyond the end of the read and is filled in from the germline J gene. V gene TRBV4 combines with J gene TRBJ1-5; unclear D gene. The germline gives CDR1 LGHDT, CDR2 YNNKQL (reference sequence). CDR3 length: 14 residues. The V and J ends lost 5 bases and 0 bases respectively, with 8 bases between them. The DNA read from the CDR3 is TGTGCCAGCAGCCCTCAGAATAACAACCAGGCTCCGCTT. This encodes CASSPQNNNQAPL. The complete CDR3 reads CASSPQNNNQAPLF.

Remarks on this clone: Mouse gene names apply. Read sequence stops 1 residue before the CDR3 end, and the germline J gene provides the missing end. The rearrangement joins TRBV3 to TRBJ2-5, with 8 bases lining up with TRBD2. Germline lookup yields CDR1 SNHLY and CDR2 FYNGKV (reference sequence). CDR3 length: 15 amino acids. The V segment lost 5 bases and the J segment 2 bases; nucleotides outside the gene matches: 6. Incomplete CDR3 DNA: TGTGCCAGCAGCCCCGCGGGGGGGCCCCAAGACACCCAGTAC. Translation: CASSPAGGPQDTQY. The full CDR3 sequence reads CASSPAGGPQDTQYF.

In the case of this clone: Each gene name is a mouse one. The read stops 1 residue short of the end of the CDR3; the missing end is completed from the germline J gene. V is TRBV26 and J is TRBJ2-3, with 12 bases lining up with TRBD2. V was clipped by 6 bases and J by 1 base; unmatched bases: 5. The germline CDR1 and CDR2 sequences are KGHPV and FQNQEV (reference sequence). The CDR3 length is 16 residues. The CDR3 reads CASSRLGGRGAETLYF. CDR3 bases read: TGTGCCAGCAGCCGACTGGGGGGGCGCGGTGCAGAAACGCTGTAT. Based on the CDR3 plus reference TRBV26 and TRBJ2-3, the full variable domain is NSKVIQTPRYLVKGQGQKAKMRCIPEKGHPVVFWYQQNKNNEFKFLINFQNQEVLQQIDMTEKRFSAECPSNSPCSLEIQSSEAGDSALYLCASSRLGGRGAETLYFGSGTRLTVL.

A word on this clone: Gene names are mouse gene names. The CDR3 sequence is CTCSGRGRGQNTLYF. The DNA read from the CDR3 is TGCACCTGCAGTGGCAGGGGGCGCGGACAAAACACCTTGTAC. This chain links TRBV1 with TRBJ2-4; the match to TRBD1 covers 8 bases. The read falls 1 residue short of the CDR3 end, and the missing part is taken from the germline J gene. Germline CDR1 and CDR2: NSQYPW and LRSPGD (reference sequence). V lost 4 bases and J lost 3; bases outside the gene matches: 6. The CDR3 has 15 residues. Supplemented by reference TRBV1 and TRBJ2-4, the full variable domain reads VTLLEQNPRWRLVPRGQAVNLRCILKNSQYPWMSWYQQDLQKQLQWLFTLRSPGDKEVKSLPGADYLATRVTDTELRLQVANMSQGRTLYCTCSGRGRGQNTLYFGAGTRLSVL.

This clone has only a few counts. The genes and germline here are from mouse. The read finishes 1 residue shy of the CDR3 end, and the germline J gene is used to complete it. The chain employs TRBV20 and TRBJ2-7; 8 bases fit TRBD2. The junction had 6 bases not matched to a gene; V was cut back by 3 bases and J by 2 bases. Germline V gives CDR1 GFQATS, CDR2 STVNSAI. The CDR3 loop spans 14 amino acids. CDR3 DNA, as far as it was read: TGTGGTGCTAGTTCCTGGGGGGCCCCCTATGAACAGTAC. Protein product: CGASSWGAPYEQY. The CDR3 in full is CGASSWGAPYEQYF.

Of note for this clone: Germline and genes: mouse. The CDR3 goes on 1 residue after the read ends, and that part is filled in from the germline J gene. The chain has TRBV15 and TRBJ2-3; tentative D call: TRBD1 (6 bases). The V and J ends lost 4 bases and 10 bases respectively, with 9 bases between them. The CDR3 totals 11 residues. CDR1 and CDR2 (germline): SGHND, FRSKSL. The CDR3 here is CASSSQGPLYF. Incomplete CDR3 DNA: TGTGCCAGCAGTTCTCAGGGGCCGCTGTAT.

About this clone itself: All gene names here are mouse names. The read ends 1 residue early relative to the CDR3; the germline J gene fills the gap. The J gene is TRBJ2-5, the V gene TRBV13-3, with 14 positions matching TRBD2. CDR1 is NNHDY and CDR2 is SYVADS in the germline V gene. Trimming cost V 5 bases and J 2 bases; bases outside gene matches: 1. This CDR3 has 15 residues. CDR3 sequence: CASRGLGGPQDTQYF. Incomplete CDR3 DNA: TGTGCCAGCAGGGGACTGGGGGGGCCCCAAGACACCCAGTAC.

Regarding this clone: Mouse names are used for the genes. Here the CDR3 reads CTCSPGHLQDTQYF. CDR3 bases read: TGCACCTGCAGTCCTGGACACCTTCAAGACACCCAGTAC. V gene TRBV1 combines with J gene TRBJ2-5, with D possibly TRBD1 on 5 matching bases. The CDR3 end falls 1 residue outside the read, so it is completed with the germline J gene. Germline assignment: CDR1 NSQYPW and CDR2 LRSPGD (reference sequence). This CDR3 has 14 amino acids. Trimming took 5 bases from V and 3 from J, leaving 12 bases between them.

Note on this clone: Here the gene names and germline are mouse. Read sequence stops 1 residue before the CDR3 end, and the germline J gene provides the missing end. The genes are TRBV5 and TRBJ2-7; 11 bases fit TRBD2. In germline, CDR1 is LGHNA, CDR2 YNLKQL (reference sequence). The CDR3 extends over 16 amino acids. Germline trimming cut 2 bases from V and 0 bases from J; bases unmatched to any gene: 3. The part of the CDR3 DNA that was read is TGTGCCAGCAGCCAAAGGGACTGGGGGAGCTCCTATGAACAGTAC. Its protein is CASSQRDWGSSYEQY. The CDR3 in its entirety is CASSQRDWGSSYEQYF.

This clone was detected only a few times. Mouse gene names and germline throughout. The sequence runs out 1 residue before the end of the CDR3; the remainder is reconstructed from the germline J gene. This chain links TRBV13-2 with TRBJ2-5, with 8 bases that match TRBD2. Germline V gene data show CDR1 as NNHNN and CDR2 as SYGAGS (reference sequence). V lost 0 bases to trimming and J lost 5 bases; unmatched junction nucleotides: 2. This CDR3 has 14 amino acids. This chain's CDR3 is CASGDALGGDTQYF. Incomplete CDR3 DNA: TGTGCCAGCGGTGATGCTCTGGGGGGAGACACCCAGTAC.

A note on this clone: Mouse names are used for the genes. The CDR3 reads CASSFGTGGAAEQFF. The part of the CDR3 DNA that was read is TGTGCCAGCAGTTTTGGGACTGGGGGGGCGGCTGAGCAGTTC. The chain employs TRBV14 and TRBJ2-1; 14 positions agree with TRBD2. The read ends 1 residue before the CDR3 terminus; that terminus is restored from the germline J gene. The CDR3 consists of 15 residues. The V and J ends lost 2 bases and 7 bases, in that order; junction bases with no gene match: 2. Germline values: CDR1 SGHDT, CDR2 FRDEAV.

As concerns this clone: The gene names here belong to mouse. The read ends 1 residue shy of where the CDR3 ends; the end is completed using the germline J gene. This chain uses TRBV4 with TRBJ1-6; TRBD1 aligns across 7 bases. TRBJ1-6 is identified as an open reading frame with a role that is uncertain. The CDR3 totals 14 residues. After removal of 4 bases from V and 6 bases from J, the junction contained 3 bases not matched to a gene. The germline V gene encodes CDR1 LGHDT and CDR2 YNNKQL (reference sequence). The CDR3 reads CASSLQGSNSPLYF. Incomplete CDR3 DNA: TGTGCCAGCAGCTTACAGGGGAGTAATTCGCCCCTCTAC.

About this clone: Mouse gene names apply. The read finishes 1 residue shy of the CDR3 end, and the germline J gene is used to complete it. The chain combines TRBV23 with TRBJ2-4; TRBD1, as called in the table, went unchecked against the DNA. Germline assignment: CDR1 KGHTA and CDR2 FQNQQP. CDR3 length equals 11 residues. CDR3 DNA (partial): TGCTCCAGCAACAGGGGAGGCACCTTGTAC. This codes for CSSNRGGTLY. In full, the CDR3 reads CSSNRGGTLYF.

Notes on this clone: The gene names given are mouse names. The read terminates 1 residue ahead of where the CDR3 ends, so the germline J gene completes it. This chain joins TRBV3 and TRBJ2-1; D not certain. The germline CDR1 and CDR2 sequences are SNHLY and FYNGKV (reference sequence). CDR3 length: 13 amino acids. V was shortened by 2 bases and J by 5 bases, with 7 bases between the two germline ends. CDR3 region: CASSLFSHAEQFF. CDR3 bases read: TGTGCCAGCAGCTTATTCAGTCATGCTGAGCAGTTC.

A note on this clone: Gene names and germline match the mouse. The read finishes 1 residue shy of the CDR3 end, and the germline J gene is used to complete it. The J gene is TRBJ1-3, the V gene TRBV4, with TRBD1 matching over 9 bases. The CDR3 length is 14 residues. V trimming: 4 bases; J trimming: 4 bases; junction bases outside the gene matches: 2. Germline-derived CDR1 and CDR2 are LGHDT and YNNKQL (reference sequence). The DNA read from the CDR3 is TGTGCCAGCAGCTTTGGACAGGGGGGAAATACGCTCTAT. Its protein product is CASSFGQGGNTLY. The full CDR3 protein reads CASSFGQGGNTLYF.

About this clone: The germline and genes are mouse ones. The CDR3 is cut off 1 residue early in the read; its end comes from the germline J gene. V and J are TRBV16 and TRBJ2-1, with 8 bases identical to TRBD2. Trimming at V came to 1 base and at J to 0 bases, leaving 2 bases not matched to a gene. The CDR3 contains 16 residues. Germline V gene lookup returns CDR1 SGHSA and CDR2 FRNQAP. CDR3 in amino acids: CASSLGGGVNYAEQFF. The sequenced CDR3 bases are TGTGCAAGCAGCTTAGGTGGGGGGGTTAACTATGCTGAGCAGTTC.